This T cell receptor beta chain was obtained from a study of tumor-infiltrating lymphocytes in primary liver carcinoma. For this clonotype: Its target is unknown. This may come from a read error, since a much larger clone is one base off.

With a constant-region primer, TCR beta cDNA was made from 400 to 550 ng of total RNA. Three nested multiplex PCR rounds, a slightly modified ARM-PCR, produced the libraries for TCR beta. The first two PCR rounds used TRBV1-TRBV30 primers with a Cbeta primer, approximately 10 cycles each. TCRdb reanalysed the multiplex PCR reads using MiXCR and keeps one entry per CDR3 protein. Of 150,000 to 200,000 distinct CDR3 sequences in the sample, just under 85% were seen once. Study outcomes and limitations: Among top clones, only about 8-24% appeared in all five tumor regions.

This CDR3 is 13 amino acids long. Per germline, CDR1 LNHNV and CDR2 YYDKDF (reference sequence). Extraction of RNA together with DNA used about 20-34 mg of unsorted bulk tissue. The TCR was taken from a man in his forties or fifties with primary liver carcinoma and hepatitis B virus infection. Sequenced material: tumor tissue from primary liver carcinoma. The rearrangement links TRBV15 to TRBJ2-7, with D possibly matching TRBD2 (5 bases). The DNA matches TRBJ2-1 better at its end, which makes the J call doubtful. The CDR3 sequence: CATRGDSLYEQFF. As DNA, the CDR3 is TGTGCCACCAGGGGAGATAGTCTCTACGAGCAGTTCTTC.